This entry features one TCR beta chain sequence. The CDR3 covers 14 residues. CDR1 LGHNA and CDR2 YSLEER come from the germline V gene. The V end was cut by 0 bases, the J end by 4 bases, with 9 bases between. This sample was included in a study of blood T cell repertoires in COVID-19. Measured with immunoSEQ multiplex PCR; TCRdb has only the in-frame clones, and not every one. Of 50,000 to 65,000 clones detected, 60% to 75% appear once; the ten largest clones hold 28%. The rearrangement links TRBV4-3 to TRBJ1-2; the D is unclear. The sample taken for sequencing was peripheral blood. The sequence was obtained from an elderly woman with acute or convalescent COVID-19. The DNA for the CDR3 is TGCGCCAGCAGCCAAGATAACAGCCTCTATGGCTACACCTTC. It codes for CASSQDNSLYGYTF.